Listed below are T cell receptor beta chains from one sample, sequenced in a study of T cell responses to AZD1222 COVID-19 vaccine. TCRdb's copy holds only in-frame clones and misses some; the assay was immunoSEQ multiplex PCR. The table shows roughly 100,000 clones, with 80% to 90% occurring only once. This sample comprised peripheral blood, obtained on day 0 of AZD1222 vaccination. The receptors stem from an adult in good health. Both conserved end residues are part of each CDR3. D genes are given only for firm matches. Clone size is not always given. Where it is, it says once, few, many or a class for expanded clones.

TRBD2	TRBJ2-1	TRBV13	.	TGTGCCAGCAGCCCTACTAGCGGGGGCTACAATGAGCAGTTCTTC	CASSPTSGGYNEQFF
TRBD2	TRBJ2-1	TRBV7-6	.	TGTGCCAGCAGCCCACAAGCGTCGACTAGCGGGGACTGGAAGCAGTTCTTC	CASSPQASTSGDWKQFF
TRBD1	TRBJ1-2	TRBV27	.	TGTGCCAGCAGCACTCGACAGGGGCCCTATGGCTACACCTTC	CASSTRQGPYGYTF
.	TRBJ1-1	TRBV21-1	.	TGTGCCAGCAAGAAACACGTATCAAACACTGAAGCTTTCTTT	CASKKHVSNTEAFF
.	TRBJ1-2	TRBV7-2	.	TGTGCCAGCAGCTATTACCGGGGGGCGGGCGGCTACACCTTC	CASSYYRGAGGYTF
.	TRBJ1-5	TRBV2	.	TGTGCCAGCAGTGAAGCGGGGGACGGTTCCAATCAGCCCCAGCATTTT	CASSEAGDGSNQPQHF
.	TRBJ1-3	TRBV14	once	TGTGCCAGCAGCCGGTTTAGTCTTGGCTCTGGAAACACCATATATTTT	CASSRFSLGSGNTIYF
.	TRBJ1-5	TRBV6-5	.	TGTGCCAGCACTGTGAGGGGGGAAGGCAATCAGCCCCAGCATTTT	CASTVRGEGNQPQHF
TRBD2	TRBJ2-1	TRBV7-2	.	TGTGCCAGCAGCTCCTACTCCGGGACTAGGTGGAATGAGCAGTTCTTC	CASSSYSGTRWNEQFF
.	TRBJ1-1	TRBV19	.	TGTGCCAGTAGCCCCGGAGGGGTAAAGGCTTTCTTT	CASSPGGVKAFF
TRBD1	TRBJ1-3	TRBV5-1	.	TGCGCCAGCAGCATGGGACAGCCCAGCTCTGGAAACACCATATATTTT	CASSMGQPSSGNTIYF
TRBD1	TRBJ2-6	TRBV7-3	once	TGTGCCAGCAGCTTAGGCGCGGGACAGGGTTTATCTGGGGCCAACGTCCTGACTTTC	CASSLGAGQGLSGANVLTF
.	TRBJ1-2	TRBV30	.	TGTGCCTGGAGTCGCCAGGGAATAGGCTATGGCTACACCTTC	CAWSRQGIGYGYTF
.	TRBJ1-2	TRBV7-9	few	TGTGCCAGCAGCTCCCAACAGGGCTATGGCTACACCTTC	CASSSQQGYGYTF
TRBD1	TRBJ1-4	TRBV6-6	.	TGTGCCAGCAGTTACCCACCCGGGACAGGGGTAGAAAAACTGTTTTTT	CASSYPPGTGVEKLFF
TRBD1	TRBJ1-6	TRBV18	.	TGTGCCAGCTCACCACCAACCGGGACAGGGCGATCACCCCTCCACTTT	CASSPPTGTGRSPLHF
.	TRBJ1-5	TRBV19	.	TGTGCCAGTAGTATCGGTGGGGGGCAGCCCCAGCATTTT	CASSIGGGQPQHF
TRBD1	TRBJ1-4	TRBV7-9	.	TGTGCCAGCAGCTTTCGACAGGGGGATGAAAAACTGTTTTTT	CASSFRQGDEKLFF
TRBD1	TRBJ1-1	TRBV2	.	TGTGCCAGCCAGACAGGGGCGAACACTGAAGCTTTCTTT	CASQTGANTEAFF
.	TRBJ1-3	TRBV24-1	.	TGTGCCACCAGTTATAAAGCAGACTCTGGAAACACCATATATTTT	CATSYKADSGNTIYF
TRBD2	TRBJ2-5	TRBV15	.	TGTGCCACCAGCGAGAGTACCTTCGGGGGGACCCAAGAGACCCAGTACTTC	CATSESTFGGTQETQYF
TRBD1	TRBJ1-4	TRBV30	.	TGTGCCTGGAGCGGGACAGGGGTTAATGAAAAACTGTTTTTT	CAWSGTGVNEKLFF
.	TRBJ1-1	TRBV13	.	TGTGCCAGCAGCTTAGATTTGGTTGCACAGCACACTGAAGCTTTCTTT	CASSLDLVAQHTEAFF
.	TRBJ1-5	TRBV2	.	TGTGCCAGCGGGGGAAGGACACCAAATCAGCCCCAGCATTTT	CASGGRTPNQPQHF
TRBD1	TRBJ2-5	TRBV30	.	TGTGCCTGGAGTAACCAGGGGGTAGAGACCCAGTACTTC	CAWSNQGVETQYF
TRBD2	TRBJ2-1	TRBV11-3	.	TGTGCCAGCAGCTTGTCAGCGGGGGGAGGTTGGAATGAGCAGTTCTTC	CASSLSAGGGWNEQFF
TRBD1	TRBJ1-2	TRBV5-4	.	TGTGCCAGCAGCCTAAACAGGGGGCAAGGCTACACCTTC	CASSLNRGQGYTF
.	TRBJ2-2	TRBV15	.	TGTGCCACTAGACCGGGACGGGGGAACACCGGGGAGCTGTTTTTT	CATRPGRGNTGELFF
.	TRBJ2-2	TRBV5-1	few	TGCGCCAGCAGCTTAATGAATCTGAACACCGGGGAGCTGTTTTTT	CASSLMNLNTGELFF
TRBD2	TRBJ2-5	TRBV19	.	TGTGCCAGTAGTTTGCGACTAGCGGGGGGCCTGCAAGAGACCCAGTACTTC	CASSLRLAGGLQETQYF
TRBD1	TRBJ1-2	TRBV2	.	TGTGCCAGCAGCTGGGACAGGTTAAACTATGGCTACACCTTC	CASSWDRLNYGYTF
.	TRBJ1-5	TRBV6-5	.	TGTGCCAGTACGGACAGCAATCAGCCCCAGCATTTT	CASTDSNQPQHF
TRBD1	TRBJ2-7	TRBV28	.	TGTGCCAGCAGTCCCCCACGAGGACAGGGGGCTTCCGGCGAGCAGTACTTC	CASSPPRGQGASGEQYF